The 6 T cell receptor beta chains given below trace back to one sample, sequenced in a study. The sorted Tregs were CD4+CD25+CD127-/low cells. TRBV12-4/TRBJ1-2 clonotypes were amplified with adaptor-ligated barcode primers. Each CDR3 protein gets one entry after TCRdb re-called the multiplex PCR reads with MiXCR. The sample records a few thousand distinct CDR3 sequences, roughly 0.98% being singletons. The sample taken for sequencing was tumor-infiltrating Tregs sorted from the breast tumor. Receptors were obtained from a female donor with breast cancer.

This clonotype rates as medium-sized. This chain joins TRBV12-3 or TRBV12-4 and TRBJ1-2; TRBD1 matches 9 bases. Germline trimming cut 5 bases from V and 4 bases from J; bases unmatched to any gene: 5. The CDR3 covers 14 residues. The CDR3 region is CASSRDRASYGYTF. In nucleotides, the CDR3 is TGTGCCAGCAGTCGGGACAGGGCTAGCTATGGCTACACCTTC.

Judged by abundance, this clonotype is medium-sized. This rearrangement joins TRBV12-3 or TRBV12-4 to TRBJ1-2, with no clear D. Trimming pared 10 bases from V and 1 base from J, leaving 13 bases between. The CDR3 has 13 residues. CDR3 DNA sequence: TGTGCCATCAAAGAACAGATTAACTATGGCTACACCTTC. It codes for CAIKEQINYGYTF.

Sample share makes this clonotype medium-sized (0.01 to 0.1%). The gene calls are TRBV12-3 or TRBV12-4 and TRBJ1-2; D not certain. Trimming cost V 4 bases and J 8 bases, with 20 bases left between them. The CDR3 is made up of 15 amino acids. The CDR3 nucleotides are TGTGCCAGCAGTTGGATTTTAGGTATAGCGGAGGGCTACACCTTC. Protein: CASSWILGIAEGYTF.

In this sample, this clonotype is medium-sized. This chain connects TRBV12-3 or TRBV12-4 to TRBJ1-2; D gene unclear. This CDR3 is 12 amino acids long. V was cut by 7 bases and J by 0 bases, with 6 bases left in between. CDR3 sequence reads: CASTLTNYGYTF. In DNA, the CDR3 is TGTGCCAGCACCCTAACTAACTATGGCTACACCTTC.

Ten or more counts support this clonotype. The chain employs TRBV12-3 or TRBV12-4 and TRBJ1-2; D unclear. V lost 0 bases, J lost 4 bases, and 6 bases lay in between. The CDR3 sequence is 13 residues long. As DNA, the CDR3 is TGTGCCAGCAGTTTAGCGTTCGGCTATGGCTACACCTTC. It translates to CASSLAFGYGYTF.

Relative to its sample, this clonotype is medium-sized. The chain's CDR3 is CASSLTGLGYGYTF. The CDR3 DNA sequence: TGTGCCAGCAGTCTGACAGGATTAGGGTATGGCTACACCTTC. The V call is TRBV12-3 or TRBV12-4, the J call TRBJ1-2, with TRBD1 as a possible D gene (6 bases). Trimming left V 5 bases short and J 5 bases short, with 15 bases between. CDR3 size: 14 residues.